This entry concerns a single TCR beta chain. Its antigen is not known. These data originate in a study of post-analysis software for immune sequencing data. Study observations and caveats: In patients, TRBV5-6, TRBV5-1 and TRBV20-1 belonged to five or six TRBV segments found more frequently than in controls.

Built from TCR beta cDNA, the libraries had unique molecular identifiers in them. Via MiXCR, TCRdb re-called the PCR reads, giving one row per CDR3 protein. Of fewer than 550,000 distinct CDR3 sequences listed, roughly 34% were seen once; the top ten hold less than 6%. The length of the CDR3 is 14 residues. The J gene is TRBJ2-1, the V gene TRBV21-1; the table calls TRBD1, which could not be checked here. TRBV21-1 is a pseudogene. The TCR originated in a girl aged 2 to 17 with multiple sclerosis. Sequenced input: blood. CDR3 nucleotide sequence: TGTGCCAGCGGGGGACAGGGGGCGGTGGATGAGCAGTTCTTC. This sequence encodes CASGGQGAVDEQFF.